The 30 T cell receptor beta chains presented below share a single source sample, sequenced in a study of cytomegalovirus exposure and HLA in healthy donors. 13 Jbeta primers and 60 Vbeta primers were used for the PCR. Sequenced by immunoSEQ multiplex PCR; TCRdb stores in-frame clones only, minus some. The repertoire holds roughly 130,000 clones, with around 79% as singletons. The sample consisted of PBMCs. All receptors come from a female donor in good health and CMV-seronegative.

The V call is TRBV5-5, the J call TRBJ1-6, with a weak D call TRBD1 (6 bases). Germline CDR1 and CDR2: SGHKS and YYEKEE (reference sequence). Trimming shortened V by 2 bases and J by 7 bases, and 13 bases separated the two germline ends. This CDR3 comprises 15 residues. CDR3 sequence (DNA): TGTGCCAGCAGCTTTTGGGGACAACCAAATTCACCCCTCCACTTT. This gives the protein CASSFWGQPNSPLHF.

A few counts support this clone. The J gene is TRBJ1-1, the V gene TRBV6-1, with a possible D match to TRBD1 (5 bases). Germline assignment: CDR1 MNHNS and CDR2 SASEGT. CDR3 length: 14 amino acids. Trimming shortened V by 4 bases and J by 0 bases, and 9 bases separated the two germline ends. CDR3 amino acids: CASSVQGLNTEAFF. In nucleotides, the CDR3 is TGTGCCAGCAGTGTTCAGGGCCTGAACACTGAAGCTTTCTTT.

This clone showed up just once. The chain is built from TRBV2 and TRBJ2-3, with no clear D. Trimming took off 4 bases at V and 3 bases at J, with 5 bases between the two ends. Germline CDR1 is SNHLY and CDR2 is FYNNEI. This CDR3 has 12 amino acids. The CDR3 region is CASSVLTDTQYF. CDR3 sequence (DNA): TGTGCCAGCAGTGTACTAACAGATACGCAGTATTTT. Looking up the rest from reference TRBV2 and TRBJ2-3 gives the full variable domain: EPEVTQTPSHQVTQMGQEVILRCVPISNHLYFYWYRQILGQKVEFLVSFYNNEISEKSEIFDDQFSVERPDGSNFTLKIRSTKLEDSAMYFCASSVLTDTQYFGPGTRLTVL.

This sequence joins TRBV4-1 and TRBJ1-2; D gene uncertain. Germline CDR1 and CDR2: MGHRA and YSYEKL. Trimming took 4 bases from V and 4 from J, leaving 13 bases between them. There are 14 residues in the CDR3. CDR3 sequence: CASSPQTLGYGYTF. DNA for the CDR3: TGCGCCAGCAGCCCTCAGACATTGGGCTATGGCTACACCTTC.

J is TRBJ1-5 and V is TRBV7-9, with 8 bases identical to TRBD1. CDR1 is SEHNR, CDR2 FQNEAQ, per germline (reference sequence). This CDR3 is built from 14 residues. V lost 5 bases to trimming and J lost 5 bases; unmatched junction nucleotides: 5. The CDR3 DNA reads as TGTGCCAGCAGCCTAGGACAGGGTCATCAGCCCCAGCATTTT. This codes for CASSLGQGHQPQHF.

The chain recombines TRBV5-1 with TRBJ1-2, with D perhaps matching TRBD1 (6 bases). CDR3 length: 15 amino acids. The germline gives CDR1 SGHRS, CDR2 YFSETQ. Trimming left V 4 bases short and J 7 bases short, with 20 bases between. CDR3: CASSPNAQGSSGYTF. For the CDR3, the DNA is TGCGCCAGCAGCCCAAACGCACAGGGAAGTAGTGGCTACACCTTC.

This chain links TRBV7-8 with TRBJ1-1; D is uncertain. The CDR3 is made up of 14 amino acids. In germline, CDR1 is SGHVS, CDR2 FQNEAQ. V gave up 5 bases and J gave up 1 base, with 11 bases separating them. This chain's CDR3 is CASSGVVGNTEAFF. For the CDR3, the DNA is TGTGCCAGCAGCGGAGTGGTGGGGAACACTGAAGCTTTCTTT. The whole variable domain, filled in from reference TRBV7-8 and TRBJ1-1, reads GAGVSQSPRYKVAKRGQDVALRCDPISGHVSLFWYQQALGQGPEFLTYFQNEAQLDKSGLPSDRFFAERPEGSVSTLKIQRTQQEDSAVYLCASSGVVGNTEAFFGQGTRLTVV.

The chain combines TRBV10-3 with TRBJ2-7; 15 bases map to TRBD2. Germline-derived CDR1 and CDR2 are ENHRY and SYGVKD. Unmatched junction bases numbered 6, after V lost 10 bases and J lost 2 bases. The CDR3 has 15 amino acids. CDR3 nucleotide sequence: TGTGCCACCGGACTAGCGGGAGGGTACCCCTACGAGCAGTACTTC. Translating it yields CATGLAGGYPYEQYF.

This clone is a singleton in its sample. This sequence joins TRBV7-8 and TRBJ1-1; D is possibly TRBD1 (6 bases). The V gene lost 5 bases and the J gene lost 1 base, with 11 bases spanning the gap. This CDR3 has 14 residues. The V gene's germline CDR1 is SGHVS and CDR2 FQNEAQ. The CDR3 region has the DNA TGTGCCAGCAGCCCAGGACAGAGGAACACTGAAGCTTTCTTT. Amino acid sequence: CASSPGQRNTEAFF.

This sequence joins TRBV9 and TRBJ1-2; 7 bases align to TRBD1. Germline V CDR1 and CDR2: SGDLS, YYNGEE. After removal of 5 bases from V and 6 bases from J, the junction contained 4 bases not matched to a gene. The CDR3 is 12 amino acids. The CDR3 region is CASRTGQNGYTF. CDR3 coding DNA: TGTGCCAGCAGGACGGGACAGAATGGCTACACCTTC.

The chain uses TRBV30 and TRBJ2-3; 9 bases are a match to TRBD1. Germline loops: CDR1 GTSNPN, CDR2 SVGIG (reference sequence). The CDR3 runs to 15 residues. J lost 5 bases, V lost 3 bases, and 9 bases had no gene match. The CDR3 DNA reads TGTGCCTGGAGGGCCCCGGGACAGGGTCGAGATACGCAGTATTTT. Its translation: CAWRAPGQGRDTQYF.

This clone was detected only once. The chain links TRBV9 to TRBJ2-1; a possible D gene is TRBD2 (5 bases). V was clipped by 1 base and J by 3 bases, with 11 bases between them. CDR1 and CDR2 from the germline V gene are SGDLS and YYNGEE. The CDR3 sequence is 15 residues long. The CDR3 coding sequence is TGTGCCAGCAGCGTAAAAGCGGTTAGCTACAATGAGCAGTTCTTC. Translated, it gives CASSVKAVSYNEQFF.

Written as DNA, the CDR3 is TGTGCCAGCAGTTCTACCGGGACAGGGGGTGATCAGCCCCAGCATTTT. Its protein product is CASSSTGTGGDQPQHF. J is TRBJ1-5 and V is TRBV27; TRBD1 matches at 11 bases. In germline, CDR1 is MNHEY, CDR2 SMNVEV (reference sequence). The CDR3 contains 16 residues. Trimming cost V 4 bases and J 5 bases; bases outside gene matches: 7.

J is TRBJ2-3 and V is TRBV7-2; 8 bases are shared with TRBD2. This CDR3 is 14 amino acids long. Germline CDR1 SGHTA, CDR2 FQGNSA. J was trimmed by 7 bases and V by 3 bases; bases with no gene match: 6. The CDR3 DNA sequence: TGTGCCAGCAGCTTGCGTAGCGGGACGAATACGCAGTATTTT. Its translation is CASSLRSGTNTQYF.

The chain links TRBV27 to TRBJ2-5; no clear D gene. Germline assignment: CDR1 MNHEY and CDR2 SMNVEV (reference sequence). The V gene lost 5 bases and the J gene lost 1 base, with 14 bases spanning the gap. The length of the CDR3 is 15 residues. CDR3 sequence: CASSPSPTSQETQYF. CDR3 nucleotide sequence: TGTGCCAGCAGTCCCTCCCCCACAAGCCAAGAGACCCAGTACTTC.

The chain recombines TRBV5-5 with TRBJ1-6; no clear D gene. The CDR3 runs to 16 residues. V shed 1 base and J shed 3 bases, with 11 bases lying between them. Per the germline V gene, CDR1 is SGHKS and CDR2 is YYEKEE (reference sequence). CDR3 DNA: TGTGCCAGCAGCTTGTTAGCGAGTAGCTATAATTCACCCCTCCACTTT. Its protein product is CASSLLASSYNSPLHF.

This clone occurred a few times. The chain carries TRBV2 and TRBJ2-1; TRBD2 might be the D (6 bases). V shed 4 bases and J shed 4 bases, with 14 bases lying between them. CDR1 and CDR2 from the germline V gene are SNHLY and FYNNEI. This CDR3 contains 15 residues. CDR3 amino acids: CASSGQGGPYNEQFF. The CDR3 bases are TGTGCCAGCAGTGGGCAGGGAGGCCCTTACAATGAGCAGTTCTTC.

This chain links TRBV5-4 with TRBJ1-5; D not resolved. CDR3 length: 15 amino acids. Trimming left V 5 bases short and J 0 bases short, with 12 bases between. Germline lookup yields CDR1 SGHNT and CDR2 YYREEE (reference sequence). This chain's CDR3 is CASRLVVFSNQPQHF. CDR3 bases: TGTGCCAGCAGATTAGTCGTATTTAGCAATCAGCCCCAGCATTTT.

The V call is TRBV5-6, the J call TRBJ2-1; maybe TRBD1 (5 bases). V lost 6 bases and J lost 1, with 11 bases in between. CDR1 and CDR2 (germline): SGHDT, YYEEEE. This CDR3 has 14 residues. The DNA of the CDR3 is TGTGCCAGCATTGGTGGGGCTTCCTACAATGAGCAGTTCTTC. It yields the protein CASIGGASYNEQFF. Drawing the rest from reference TRBV5-6 and TRBJ2-1, the complete variable domain is DAGVTQSPTHLIKTRGQQVTLRCSPKSGHDTVSWYQQALGQGPQFIFQYYEEEERQRGNFPDRFSGHQFPNYSSELNVNALLLGDSALYLCASIGGASYNEQFFGPGTRLTVL.

CDR3 DNA: TGTGCCAGCAGCCCTCCGACTAGGGTAGGCTACGAGCAGTACTTC. Protein sequence: CASSPPTRVGYEQYF. This sequence joins TRBV11-3 and TRBJ2-7; the D gene is possibly TRBD2 (6 bases). The CDR3 is 15 residues long. Trimming shortened V by 5 bases and J by 3 bases, and 17 bases separated the two germline ends. Germline lookup yields CDR1 SGHNT and CDR2 YENEEA.

V is TRBV6-1 and J is TRBJ2-7; TRBD2 aligns across 10 bases. The length of the CDR3 is 15 residues. CDR1 and CDR2 (germline): MNHNS, SASEGT. Germline trimming cut 1 base from V and 3 bases from J; bases unmatched to any gene: 3. CDR3 loop: CASSEGTSGVYEQYF. CDR3 nucleotide sequence: TGTGCCAGCAGTGAAGGGACTAGCGGTGTCTACGAGCAGTACTTC.

The chain uses TRBV4-1 and TRBJ1-2; TRBD1 matches at 7 bases. V gave up 0 bases and J gave up 5 bases; unmatched junction bases: 6. Germline V gives CDR1 MGHRA, CDR2 YSYEKL. CDR3 size: 15 residues. DNA of the CDR3: TGCGCCAGCAGCCAAGACATGACAGGGAAGTATGGCTACACCTTC. The encoded protein is CASSQDMTGKYGYTF.

CDR3 coding DNA: TGTGCCTGGAGGGGACTAGGCAGCACAGATACGCAGTATTTT. Encoded protein: CAWRGLGSTDTQYF. The chain has TRBV30 and TRBJ2-3; 8 bases fit TRBD2. The CDR3 is 14 residues long. V gave up 3 bases and J gave up 0 bases; unmatched junction bases: 2. The V gene's germline CDR1 is GTSNPN and CDR2 SVGIG (reference sequence). The full variable domain, rest sourced from reference TRBV30 and TRBJ2-3, is SQTIHQWPATLVQPVGSPLSLECTVEGTSNPNLYWYRQAAGRGLQLLFYSVGIGQISSEVPQNLSASRPQDRQFILSSKKLLLSDSGFYLCAWRGLGSTDTQYFGPGTRLTVL.

This clone appeared a single time. The chain carries TRBV7-9 and TRBJ1-2, with D tentatively TRBD1 (5 bases). This CDR3 is 14 amino acids long. CDR1 and CDR2 from the germline V gene are SEHNR and FQNEAQ (reference sequence). The V end lost 3 bases, the J end lost 2 bases, and 10 bases lay between the germline ends. The CDR3 loop reads CASSFSGSNYGYTF. The DNA of the CDR3 is TGTGCCAGCAGCTTTTCAGGGTCGAACTATGGCTACACCTTC. Filled out from reference TRBV7-9 and TRBJ1-2, the complete variable domain reads DTGVSQNPRHKITKRGQNVTFRCDPISEHNRLYWYRQTLGQGPEFLTYFQNEAQLEKSRLLSDRFSAERPKGSFSTLEIQRTEQGDSAMYLCASSFSGSNYGYTFGSGTRLTVV.

This chain uses TRBV7-2 with TRBJ1-5, with D perhaps TRBD1 (5 bases). In germline, CDR1 is SGHTA, CDR2 FQGNSA. The CDR3 length is 14 residues. V was clipped by 5 bases and J by 6 bases, with 14 bases between them. CDR3 sequence (DNA): TGTGCCAGCAGCCGAGACAGTGACCTTCAGCCCCAGCATTTT. This codes for CASSRDSDLQPQHF.

This chain uses TRBV15 with TRBJ2-5; D is ambiguous. V shed 0 bases and J shed 1 base, with 12 bases lying between them. CDR3 length: 16 residues. CDR1 is LNHNV and CDR2 is YYDKDF in the germline V gene (reference sequence). The CDR3 region is CATSRDAAAPQETQYF. For the CDR3, the DNA is TGTGCCACCAGCAGAGATGCGGCTGCCCCCCAAGAGACCCAGTACTTC.

CDR3 sequence reads: CASSVGQGATYEQYF. DNA of the CDR3: TGTGCCAGCAGCGTAGGACAGGGGGCGACCTACGAGCAGTACTTC. The J gene is TRBJ2-7, the V gene TRBV9; the match to TRBD1 covers 10 bases. The V gene's germline CDR1 is SGDLS and CDR2 YYNGEE. This CDR3 is built from 15 residues. The trim removed 0 bases at V and 2 bases at J, leaving 2 bases unmatched.

The CDR3 region has the DNA TGTGCCAGCATTCGGACAGATCGCTTCTATGGCTACACCTTC. This sequence encodes CASIRTDRFYGYTF. V usage is TRBV28 and J usage is TRBJ1-2, with D maybe TRBD1 (6 bases). Germline V gene sequence: CDR1 MDHEN, CDR2 SYDVKM. This CDR3 contains 14 residues. Trimming cost V 7 bases and J 4 bases, with 16 bases left between them.

Concerning this clone itself: The sample carries other DNA sequences with the same CDR3. This chain joins TRBV9 and TRBJ2-1; the D is unclear. Trimming removed 4 bases from V and 0 bases from J, with 5 bases in between. This CDR3 region has 13 residues. CDR1 and CDR2 from the germline V gene are SGDLS and YYNGEE. The CDR3 spells CASSLSSYNEQFF. DNA of the CDR3: TGTGCCAGCAGCTTGAGCTCCTACAATGAGCAGTTCTTC.

This chain links TRBV5-6 with TRBJ2-5; 9 bases match TRBD1. The germline V gene encodes CDR1 SGHDT and CDR2 YYEEEE. This CDR3 comprises 14 residues. The junction had 8 bases not matched to a gene; V was cut back by 4 bases and J by 7 bases. CDR3 amino acids: CASSPDRGWGTQYF. CDR3 in DNA: TGTGCCAGCAGCCCCGACAGGGGGTGGGGGACCCAGTACTTC.